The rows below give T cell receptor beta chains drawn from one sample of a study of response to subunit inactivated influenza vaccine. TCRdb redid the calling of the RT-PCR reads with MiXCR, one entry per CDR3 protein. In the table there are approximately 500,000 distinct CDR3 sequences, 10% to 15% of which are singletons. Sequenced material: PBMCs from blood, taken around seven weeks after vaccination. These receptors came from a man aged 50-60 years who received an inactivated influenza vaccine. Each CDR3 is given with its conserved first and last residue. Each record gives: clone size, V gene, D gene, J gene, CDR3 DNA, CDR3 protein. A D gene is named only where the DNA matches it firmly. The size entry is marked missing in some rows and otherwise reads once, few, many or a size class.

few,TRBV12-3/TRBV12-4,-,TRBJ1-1,TGTGCCAGCAGTCCCTCTCAGGGAGGGACTGAAGCTTTCTTT,CASSPSQGGTEAFF
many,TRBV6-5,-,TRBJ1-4,TGTGCCAGCAGTTACAAGGGACGGACCTTCAATGAAAAACTGTTTTTT,CASSYKGRTFNEKLFF
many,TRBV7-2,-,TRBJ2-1,TGTGCCAGCAGCTTAAGGTTCTATGAGCAGTTCTTC,CASSLRFYEQFF
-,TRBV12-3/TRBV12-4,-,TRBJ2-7,TGTGCCAGCAGTCCCGACGGGACGACAATCAACGAGCAGTACTTC,CASSPDGTTINEQYF
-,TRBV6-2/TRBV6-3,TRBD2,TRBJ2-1,TGTGCCAGCAGTTACGGGGGGACTAGAGTAAGGGAGCAGTTCTTC,CASSYGGTRVREQFF
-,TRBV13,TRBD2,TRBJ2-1,TGTGCCAGCAGCCCTCGCGGTGGGCGCGGGAGATACGGTGAGCAGTTCTTC,CASSPRGGRGRYGEQFF
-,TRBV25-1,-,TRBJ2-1,TGTGCCAGCAGTGAAATGGGCGGACGGGGGATCAATGAGCAGTTCTTC,CASSEMGGRGINEQFF
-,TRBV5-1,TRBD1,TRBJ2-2,TGCGCCAGCAGCCCCAGGGGGCTCGTCGGGGAGCTGTTTTTT,CASSPRGLVGELFF
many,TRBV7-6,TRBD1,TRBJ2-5,TGTGCCAGCAGCTCGGGACAGCAAGAGACCCAGTACTTC,CASSSGQQETQYF
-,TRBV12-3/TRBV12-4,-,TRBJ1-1,TGTGCCAGCAGGGAGGGAGAGGCTGAAGCTTTCTTT,CASREGEAEAFF
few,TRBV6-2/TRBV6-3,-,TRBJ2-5,TGTGCCAGCACCCAAATGGCAGGGCTTCGGGAGACCCAGTACTTC,CASTQMAGLRETQYF
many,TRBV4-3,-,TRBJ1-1,TGCGCCAGCAGCCAAGATTGGGAGGGGAACACTGAAGCTTTCTTT,CASSQDWEGNTEAFF
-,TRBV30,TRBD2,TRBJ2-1,TGTGCCTGGAGGAAACTAGCGGGAGGGATGAATGAGCAGTTCTTC,CAWRKLAGGMNEQFF
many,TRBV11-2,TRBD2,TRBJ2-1,TGTGCCAGCCACCCCCTAGCGGGAGGGCCGTATGAGCAGTTCTTC,CASHPLAGGPYEQFF
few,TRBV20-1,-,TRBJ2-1,TGCAGTGCTATTGGTAGAATTGGAGGTGAGCAGTTCTTC,CSAIGRIGGEQFF
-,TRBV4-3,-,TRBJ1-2,TGCGCCAGCAGCCAAGGAGAGGGGGGGCAGAACTATGGCTACACCTTC,CASSQGEGGQNYGYTF
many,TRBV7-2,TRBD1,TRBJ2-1,TGTGCCAGCAGTCCGGGACAGGGCAATGAGCAGTTCTTC,CASSPGQGNEQFF
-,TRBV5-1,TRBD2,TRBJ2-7,TGCGCCAGCAGCTTGTTATGGGGAAGCGGGAGGACGTCCTACGAGCAGTACTTC,CASSLLWGSGRTSYEQYF
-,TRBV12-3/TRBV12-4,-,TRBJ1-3,TGTGCCAGCAGAGGTTTTGAAAACACCATATATTTT,CASRGFENTIYF
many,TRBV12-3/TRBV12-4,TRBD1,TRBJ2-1,TGTGCCAGCCGGGACAGGGGCTACAATGAGCAGTTCTTC,CASRDRGYNEQFF
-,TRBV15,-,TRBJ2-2,TGTGCCACCCAGACGGGACCGAACACCGGGGAGCTGTTTTTT,CATQTGPNTGELFF
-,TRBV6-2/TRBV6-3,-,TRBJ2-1,TGTGCCAGCAGTCACCAGTGGGGGGAGCAGTTCTTC,CASSHQWGEQFF
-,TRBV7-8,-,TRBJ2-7,TGTGCCAGCAGTTTTGATTCAGGGGTGATCTACGAGCAGTACTTC,CASSFDSGVIYEQYF
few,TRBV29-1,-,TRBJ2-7,TGCAGCGTTGAAGATCGGGCGGGTAACTACGAGCAGTACTTC,CSVEDRAGNYEQYF
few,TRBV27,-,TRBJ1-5,TGTGCCAGCAGTCCAAGACAGACTCTTGGGGGCAATCAGCCCCAGCATTTT,CASSPRQTLGGNQPQHF
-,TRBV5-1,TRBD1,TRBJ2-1,TGCGCCAGCAGCTCTGGAGGGCACACGGGACAGGGAATTGAGCAGTTCTTC,CASSSGGHTGQGIEQFF
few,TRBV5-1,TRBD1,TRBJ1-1,TGCGCCAGCAGCTTAGGGACAGGTGGGTCAGCTTTCTTT,CASSLGTGGSAFF
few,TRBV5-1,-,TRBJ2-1,TGCGCCAGCAGCACCCAAAGATCCTACAATGAGCAGTTCTTC,CASSTQRSYNEQFF
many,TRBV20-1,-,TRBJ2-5,TGCAGTGCTAAACAGATTCAAGAGACCCAGTACTTC,CSAKQIQETQYF
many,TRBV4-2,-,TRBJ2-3,TGTGCCAGCAGCCACGACCAAACAGATACGCAGTATTTT,CASSHDQTDTQYF
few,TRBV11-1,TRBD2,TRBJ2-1,TGTGCCAGCAGCAAACGACTAGCGGGGGCTTACAATGAGCAGTTCTTC,CASSKRLAGAYNEQFF
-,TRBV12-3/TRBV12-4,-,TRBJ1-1,TGTGCCAGCAGTTTATCTATCGTTGGCGGCACTGAAGCTTTCTTT,CASSLSIVGGTEAFF
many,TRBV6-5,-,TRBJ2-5,TGTGCCAGCAGTTACTCGGCCGGGACCCAGTACTTC,CASSYSAGTQYF
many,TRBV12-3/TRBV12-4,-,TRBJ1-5,TGTGCCAGCAGCCAACAGGGCTCGGGCCAGCCCCAGCATTTT,CASSQQGSGQPQHF
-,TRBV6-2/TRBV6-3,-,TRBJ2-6,TGTGCCAGCAGCCGCTTTATCTCTGGGGCCAACGTCCTGACTTTC,CASSRFISGANVLTF
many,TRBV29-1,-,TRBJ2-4,TGCAGCGTAGTACACAGTTTAGCCAAAAACATTCAGTACTTC,CSVVHSLAKNIQYF
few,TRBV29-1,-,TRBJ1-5,TGCAGCGTTGAAGCAGGGGTCAATCAGCCCCAGCATTTT,CSVEAGVNQPQHF
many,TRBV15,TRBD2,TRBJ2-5,TGTGCCACCAGCGCGCGCGGGGGCCAAGAGACCCAGTACTTC,CATSARGGQETQYF
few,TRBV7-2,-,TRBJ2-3,TGTGCCAGCAGCTTAGTCTGGACCACTAGCACAGATACGCAGTATTTT,CASSLVWTTSTDTQYF
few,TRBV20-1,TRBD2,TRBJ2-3,TGCAGTGCTAGCGGGGGGGCAGATACGCAGTATTTT,CSASGGADTQYF
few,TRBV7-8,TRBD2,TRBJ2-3,TGTGCCAGCAGCATACTAGCGGGGGGGAGCACAGATACGCAGTATTTT,CASSILAGGSTDTQYF
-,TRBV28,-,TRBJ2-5,TGTGCCAGCAGTAAAGGTGTTGGGGGGCTATGGGAGACCCAGTACTTC,CASSKGVGGLWETQYF
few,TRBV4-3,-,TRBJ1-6,TGCGCCAGCAGCCAAGATCTAAGGTTGGATTCACCCCTCCACTTT,CASSQDLRLDSPLHF
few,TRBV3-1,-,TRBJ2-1,TGTGCCAGCAGCCGAGGTACCCGCTCAGCCCTCAATGAGCAGTTCTTC,CASSRGTRSALNEQFF
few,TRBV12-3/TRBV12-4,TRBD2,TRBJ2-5,TGTGCCAGCAGTTTTATGGGGCGGGAGGTCTTGTTTGAGACCCAGTACTTC,CASSFMGREVLFETQYF
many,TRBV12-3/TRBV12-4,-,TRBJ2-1,TGTGCCAGCAGTGGAACAGGTGACGTTAACGATGAGCAGTTCTTC,CASSGTGDVNDEQFF
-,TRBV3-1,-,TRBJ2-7,TGTGCCAGCAGCCACCAAGGGGCCCCTAGCGACGAGCAGTACTTC,CASSHQGAPSDEQYF
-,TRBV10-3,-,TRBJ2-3,TGTGCCATCAATGCGGATACGACAGATACGCAGTATTTT,CAINADTTDTQYF
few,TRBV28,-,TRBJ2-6,TGTGCCAGCACTACAACTGGGGCCAACGTCCTGACTTTC,CASTTTGANVLTF
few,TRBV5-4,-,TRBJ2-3,TGTGCCAGCAGCATCCCGGGGTCCACAGATACGCAGTATTTT,CASSIPGSTDTQYF